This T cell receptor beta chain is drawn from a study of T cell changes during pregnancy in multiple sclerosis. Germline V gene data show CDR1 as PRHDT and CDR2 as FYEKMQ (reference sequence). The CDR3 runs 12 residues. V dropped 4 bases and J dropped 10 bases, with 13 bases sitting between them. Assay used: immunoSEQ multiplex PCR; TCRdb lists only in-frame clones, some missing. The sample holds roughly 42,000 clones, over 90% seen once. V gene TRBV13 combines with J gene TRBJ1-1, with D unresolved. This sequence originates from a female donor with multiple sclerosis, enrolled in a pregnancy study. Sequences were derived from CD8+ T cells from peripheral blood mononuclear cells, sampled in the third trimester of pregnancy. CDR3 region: CASSSGSVGAFF. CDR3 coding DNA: TGTGCCAGCAGCTCCGGGTCGGTAGGAGCTTTCTTT.